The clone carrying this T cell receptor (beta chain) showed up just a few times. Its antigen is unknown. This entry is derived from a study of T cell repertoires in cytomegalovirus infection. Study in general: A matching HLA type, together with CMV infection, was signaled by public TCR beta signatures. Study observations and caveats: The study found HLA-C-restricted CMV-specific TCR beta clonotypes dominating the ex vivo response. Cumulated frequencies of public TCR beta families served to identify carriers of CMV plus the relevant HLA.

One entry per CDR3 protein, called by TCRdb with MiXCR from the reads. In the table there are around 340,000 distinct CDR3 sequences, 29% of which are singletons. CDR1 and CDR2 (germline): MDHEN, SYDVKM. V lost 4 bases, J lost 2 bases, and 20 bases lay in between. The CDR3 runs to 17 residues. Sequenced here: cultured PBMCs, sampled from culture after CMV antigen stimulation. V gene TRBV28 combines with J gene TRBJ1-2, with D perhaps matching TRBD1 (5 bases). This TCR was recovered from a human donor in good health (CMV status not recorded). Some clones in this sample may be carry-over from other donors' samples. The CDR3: CASSWRNMAGKNYGYTF. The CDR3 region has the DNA TGTGCCAGCAGTTGGAGAAATATGGCAGGGAAGAACTATGGCTACACCTTC.